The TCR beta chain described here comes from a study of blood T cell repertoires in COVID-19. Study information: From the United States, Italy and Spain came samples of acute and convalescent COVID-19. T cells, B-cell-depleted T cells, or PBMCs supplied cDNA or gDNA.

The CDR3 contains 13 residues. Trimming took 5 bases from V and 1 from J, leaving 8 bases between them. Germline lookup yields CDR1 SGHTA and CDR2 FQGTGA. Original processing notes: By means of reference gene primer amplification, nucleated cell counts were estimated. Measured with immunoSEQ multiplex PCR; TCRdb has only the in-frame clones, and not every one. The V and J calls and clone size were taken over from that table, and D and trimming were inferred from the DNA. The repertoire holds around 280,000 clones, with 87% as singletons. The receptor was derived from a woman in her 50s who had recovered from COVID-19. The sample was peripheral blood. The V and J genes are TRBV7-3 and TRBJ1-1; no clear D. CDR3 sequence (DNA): TGTGCCAGCAGCCCTCGAGGGAACACTGAAGCTTTCTTT. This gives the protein CASSPRGNTEAFF.